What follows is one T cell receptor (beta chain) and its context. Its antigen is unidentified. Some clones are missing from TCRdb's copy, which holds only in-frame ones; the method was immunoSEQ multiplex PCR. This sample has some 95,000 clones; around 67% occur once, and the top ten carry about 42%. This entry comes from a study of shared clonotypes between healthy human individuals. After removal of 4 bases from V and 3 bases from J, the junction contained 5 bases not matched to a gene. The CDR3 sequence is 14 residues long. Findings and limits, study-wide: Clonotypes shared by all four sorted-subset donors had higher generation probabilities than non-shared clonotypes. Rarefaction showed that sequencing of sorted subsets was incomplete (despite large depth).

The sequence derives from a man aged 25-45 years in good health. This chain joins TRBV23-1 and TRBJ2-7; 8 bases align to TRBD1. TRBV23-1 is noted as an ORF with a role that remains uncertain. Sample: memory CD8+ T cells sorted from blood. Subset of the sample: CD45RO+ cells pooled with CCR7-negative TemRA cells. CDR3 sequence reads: CASSPWTGSYEQYF. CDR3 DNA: TGCGCCAGCAGTCCGTGGACAGGGAGCTACGAGCAGTACTTC.